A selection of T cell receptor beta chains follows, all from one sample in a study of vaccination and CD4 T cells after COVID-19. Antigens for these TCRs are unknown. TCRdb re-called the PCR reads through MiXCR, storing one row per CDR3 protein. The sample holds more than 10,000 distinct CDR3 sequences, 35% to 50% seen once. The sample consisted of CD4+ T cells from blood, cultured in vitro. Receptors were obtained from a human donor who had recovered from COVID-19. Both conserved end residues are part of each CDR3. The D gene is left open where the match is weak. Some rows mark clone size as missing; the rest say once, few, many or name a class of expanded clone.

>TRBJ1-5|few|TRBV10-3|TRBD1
CAISTGQGLNQPQHF
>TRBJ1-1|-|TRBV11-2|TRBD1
CASSWGTGLNTEAFF
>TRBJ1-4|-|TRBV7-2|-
CASSLGGENEKLFF
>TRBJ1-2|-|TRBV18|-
CASSLRNGDYGYTF
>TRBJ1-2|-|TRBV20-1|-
CSVDRTVNYGYTF
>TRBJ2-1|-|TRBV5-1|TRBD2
CASSGTSGRYNEQFF
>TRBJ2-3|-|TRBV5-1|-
CASSPPGNTDTQYF
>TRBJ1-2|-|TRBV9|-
CASSPEGRGYGYTF
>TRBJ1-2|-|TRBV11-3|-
CASSKTGTAAGYTF
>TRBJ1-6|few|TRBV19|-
CASLGVGGLVNSPLHF
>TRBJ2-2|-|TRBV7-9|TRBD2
CASSLTAGKLFF
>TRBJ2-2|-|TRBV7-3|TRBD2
CASSGTSGSAGELFF
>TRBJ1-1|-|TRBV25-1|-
CASSAHTWGNTEAFF
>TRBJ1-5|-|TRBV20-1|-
CSARDETGVGGTYSNQPQHF
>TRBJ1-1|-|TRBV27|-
CASSLFGGRDTEAFF
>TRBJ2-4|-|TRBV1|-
CTSSQGHRPRTSPKNIQYF
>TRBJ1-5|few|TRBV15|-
CATSRSDRQPQHF
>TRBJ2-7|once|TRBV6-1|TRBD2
CASVTSGYGEQYF
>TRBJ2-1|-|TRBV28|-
CASIAGRAYNEQFF
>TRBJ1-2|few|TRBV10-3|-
CAISLGASNYGYTF
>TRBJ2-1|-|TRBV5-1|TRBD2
CASSLLAGVENEQFF
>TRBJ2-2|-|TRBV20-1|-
CSARRDYTGELFF
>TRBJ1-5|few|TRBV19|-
CASSILGSGLGFVNQPQHF
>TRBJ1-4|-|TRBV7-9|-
CASSSTRRYEKLFF
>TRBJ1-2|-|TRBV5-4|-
CASSFVGGIGGFYTF
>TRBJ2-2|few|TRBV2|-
CASQAGRRTGELFF
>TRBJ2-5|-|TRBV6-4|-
CASSATGTLLETQYF
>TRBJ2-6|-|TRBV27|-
CASSPSGSSGANVLTF
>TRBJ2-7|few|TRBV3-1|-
CASSQAGTYEQYF
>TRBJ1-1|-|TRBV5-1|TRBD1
CASSLDAGGGEAFF
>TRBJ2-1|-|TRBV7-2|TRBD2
CASSLGGIAGVVYNEQFF
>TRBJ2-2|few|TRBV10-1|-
CASSDGEYTGELFF